The 26 T cell receptor beta chains in this list originate from one sample, sequenced in a study of blood T cell repertoires in COVID-19. Data came from immunoSEQ multiplex PCR; TCRdb stores just in-frame clones and leaves some out. Among a few hundred thousand clones listed, 86% were seen once. Input material: peripheral blood. Receptors originate from a woman aged 45-65 years with acute or convalescent COVID-19.

The chain uses TRBV28 and TRBJ2-7, with D possibly matching TRBD2 (7 bases). The V end was cut by 6 bases, the J end by 2 bases, with 23 bases between. The V gene's germline CDR1 is MDHEN and CDR2 SYDVKM. This CDR3 region has 17 residues. Written as DNA, the CDR3 is TGTGCCAGCAGGGGAGGGGGAGGGTTATCTCTGGCCTACGAGCAGTACTTC. Protein: CASRGGGGLSLAYEQYF.

The chain carries TRBV24-1 and TRBJ2-1; a possible D gene is TRBD2 (6 bases). Germline V gene lookup returns CDR1 KGHDR and CDR2 SFDVKD. This CDR3 is 12 amino acids long. Trimming took off 2 bases at V and 9 bases at J, with 7 bases between the two ends. CDR3 protein: CATSDSGGEQFF. The CDR3 nucleotides read TGTGCCACCAGTGATTCCGGGGGTGAGCAGTTCTTC.

The chain links TRBV28 to TRBJ1-2, with D perhaps matching TRBD1 (6 bases). Trimming removed 1 base at V and 2 bases at J, with 14 bases between. The CDR3 sequence is 16 residues long. Looked up from germline, CDR1 is MDHEN and CDR2 is SYDVKM. The CDR3 sequence is CASSLSGETGNYGYTF. In DNA, the CDR3 is TGTGCCAGCAGTTTATCAGGGGAAACAGGCAACTATGGCTACACCTTC.

The chain combines TRBV11-1 with TRBJ2-3; D possibly corresponds to TRBD2 (6 bases). The CDR3 runs to 14 residues. The germline V and J ends were trimmed by 2 bases and 2 bases, with 8 bases remaining between them. CDR1 is SGHAT, CDR2 FQDESV, per germline (reference sequence). CDR3 protein: CASSLSGVTDTQYF. Here the CDR3 DNA reads TGTGCCAGCAGCTTATCGGGAGTCACAGATACGCAGTATTTT.

This clone occurred a few times. The rearrangement uses TRBV7-2 and TRBJ1-5; a weak D match, TRBD1 (6 bases). V gave up 0 bases and J gave up 2 bases, with 11 bases separating them. The CDR3 runs 16 residues. Germline V gives CDR1 SGHTA, CDR2 FQGNSA. CDR3 protein: CASSLALNRGNQPQHF. The CDR3 DNA follows: TGTGCCAGCAGCTTAGCCCTTAACAGGGGCAATCAGCCCCAGCATTTT. The full variable domain, completed using reference TRBV7-2 and TRBJ1-5, is GAGVSQSPSNKVTEKGKDVELRCDPISGHTALYWYRQSLGQGLEFLIYFQGNSAPDKSGLPSDRFSAERTGGSVSTLTIQRTQQEDSAVYLCASSLALNRGNQPQHFGDGTRLSIL.

V and J are TRBV28 and TRBJ2-7; possible D gene TRBD2, 7 bases. CDR1 and CDR2 (germline): MDHEN, SYDVKM. Trimming took off 1 base at V and 6 bases at J, with 19 bases between the two ends. This CDR3 has 16 residues. CDR3 sequence reads: CASSLSYWGGKVEQYF. CDR3 coding DNA: TGTGCCAGCAGTTTATCGTACTGGGGGGGCAAAGTCGAGCAGTACTTC.

This clone was counted a few times. This chain connects TRBV6-5 to TRBJ1-3; D call uncertain. V dropped 8 bases and J dropped 5 bases, with 13 bases sitting between them. The CDR3 has 13 amino acids. CDR1 and CDR2 (germline): MNHEY, SVGAGI. CDR3 bases: TGTGCCAGCTGCCCAGGTGGTAGAAACACCATATATTTT. Translated: CASCPGGRNTIYF.

The CDR3 here is CASSLRAVYTDTQYF. DNA of the CDR3: TGTGCCAGCAGCTTAAGAGCGGTGTACACAGATACGCAGTATTTT. The chain combines TRBV7-3 with TRBJ2-3, with D possibly being TRBD2 (5 bases). The germline V gene encodes CDR1 SGHTA and CDR2 FQGTGA. This CDR3 has 15 amino acids. With 1 base removed from V and 2 bases from J, the gap between germline ends came to 10 bases. Drawing the rest from reference TRBV7-3 and TRBJ2-3, the complete variable domain is GAGVSQTPSNKVTEKGKYVELRCDPISGHTALYWYRQSLGQGPEFLIYFQGTGAADDSGLPNDRFFAVRPEGSVSTLKIQRTERGDSAVYLCASSLRAVYTDTQYFGPGTRLTVL.

The CDR3 sequence is CASSAQGSYNEQFF. The CDR3 coding sequence is TGTGCCAGCAGCGCACAGGGTAGTTACAATGAGCAGTTCTTC. The V gene is TRBV2, the J gene TRBJ2-1; weak D call: TRBD1 (6 bases). The germline CDR1 and CDR2 sequences are SNHLY and FYNNEI. Trimming took 6 bases from V and 4 from J, leaving 13 bases between them. The CDR3 contains 14 residues.

The rearrangement links TRBV7-2 to TRBJ2-1, with unresolved D. V lost 3 bases and J lost 0, with 6 bases in between. This CDR3 contains 14 residues. Germline loops: CDR1 SGHTA, CDR2 FQGNSA. CDR3 loop: CASSFDNSYNEQFF. The CDR3 DNA reads TGTGCCAGCAGCTTCGACAACTCCTACAATGAGCAGTTCTTC.

This clone was seen only once. V usage is TRBV3-1 (or the pseudogene TRBV3-2) and J usage is TRBJ2-7, with D perhaps TRBD2 (5 bases). The CDR3 loop spans 13 amino acids. The V gene's germline CDR1 is LGHDT and CDR2 YNNKEL (reference sequence). Trimming cost V 1 base and J 4 bases, with 8 bases left between them. CDR3 coding DNA: TGTGCCAGCAGCCAAGGGGGAGAATACGAGCAGTACTTC. Translating gives CASSQGGEYEQYF.

V usage is TRBV6-5 and J usage is TRBJ1-2; TRBD1 matches 8 bases. Germline V lookup: CDR1 MNHEY, CDR2 SVGAGI. Trimming took 2 bases from V and 6 from J; bases not matched to a gene: 5. The CDR3 spans 14 residues. The CDR3 DNA sequence: TGTGCCAGCAGTTACGGTGCAGGGGGCGATGGCTACACCTTC. This translates into CASSYGAGGDGYTF.

This clone has just one count. This chain links TRBV5-5 with TRBJ2-7; 12 bases align to TRBD2. V was pared by 1 base and J by 0 bases, with 8 bases of the junction left unmatched. The germline V gene encodes CDR1 SGHKS and CDR2 YYEKEE (reference sequence). CDR3 length equals 18 residues. CDR3 nucleotides: TGTGCCAGCAGCTTGAATGCCCTAGCGGGAGGGAGCTCCTACGAGCAGTACTTC. Residues: CASSLNALAGGSSYEQYF.

The J gene is TRBJ1-2, the V gene TRBV15; TRBD1 aligns across 8 bases. V was clipped by 9 bases and J by 4 bases; unmatched bases: 10. Germline values: CDR1 LNHNV, CDR2 YYDKDF (reference sequence). CDR3 size: 14 residues. CDR3 bases: TGTGCCACGCGGACAGGGAGAGGGAGCTATGGCTACACCTTC. This translates into CATRTGRGSYGYTF.

V gene TRBV19 combines with J gene TRBJ1-2; 10 positions agree with TRBD1. The V gene's germline CDR1 is LNHDA and CDR2 SQIVND (reference sequence). CDR3 length: 13 amino acids. J lost 3 bases, V lost 9 bases, and 4 bases had no gene match. CDR3 in DNA: TGTGCCAGCGGAGGACAGGGGGACTATGGCTACACCTTC. The encoded protein is CASGGQGDYGYTF. The entire variable domain, with the rest obtained from reference TRBV19 and TRBJ1-2, is as follows: DGGITQSPKYLFRKEGQNVTLSCEQNLNHDAMYWYRQDPGQGLRLIYYSQIVNDFQKGDIAEGYSVSREKKESFPLTVTSAQKNPTAFYLCASGGQGDYGYTFGSGTRLTVV.

V and J are TRBV15 and TRBJ1-4; D perhaps matches TRBD1 (6 bases). The V gene's germline CDR1 is LNHNV and CDR2 YYDKDF (reference sequence). The CDR3 is made up of 16 amino acids. V gave up 3 bases and J gave up 7 bases, with 18 bases separating them. CDR3 loop: CATSRNAGGRGEKLFF. The CDR3 region has the DNA TGTGCCACCAGCAGGAATGCGGGGGGGCGCGGTGAAAAACTGTTTTTT.

The V gene is TRBV7-3, the J gene TRBJ2-2; D gene unclear. The length of the CDR3 is 15 residues. Between the trimmed V and J ends, which lost 0 bases and 4 bases, there was a span of 9 bases. From germline, CDR1 is SGHTA and CDR2 FQGTGA. The chain's CDR3 is CASSLTSSSTGELFF. CDR3 sequence (DNA): TGTGCCAGCAGCTTAACTAGCTCGAGCACCGGGGAGCTGTTTTTT.

This chain links TRBV7-2 with TRBJ2-3, with TRBD1 identical over 7 bases. The germline CDR1 and CDR2 sequences are SGHTA and FQGNSA. The V and J ends lost 4 bases and 0 bases, in that order; junction bases with no gene match: 7. The CDR3 is 16 amino acids. Here the CDR3 DNA reads TGTGCCAGCAGCTCCTACGGGACAGCCAGCACAGATACGCAGTATTTT. Translating gives CASSSYGTASTDTQYF.

The gene calls are TRBV11-3 and TRBJ2-1, with 9 bases aligning to TRBD2. In germline, CDR1 is SGHNT, CDR2 YENEEA. V lost 1 base to trimming and J lost 2 bases; unmatched junction nucleotides: 0. The length of the CDR3 is 15 residues. This CDR3 reads CASSLASGTYNEQFF. CDR3 sequence (DNA): TGTGCCAGCAGCTTAGCTAGCGGGACCTACAATGAGCAGTTCTTC.

The chain is built from TRBV7-2 and TRBJ2-1; the match to TRBD2 covers 12 bases. The CDR3 sequence is 15 residues long. Looked up from germline, CDR1 is SGHTA and CDR2 is FQGNSA. V dropped 1 base and J dropped 8; count of bases not matched to a gene: 3. CDR3 in amino acids: CASSLGTSGIYEQFF. In DNA form, the CDR3 reads TGTGCCAGCAGCTTAGGGACTAGCGGGATCTATGAGCAGTTCTTC.

This chain joins TRBV9 and TRBJ2-5, with D possibly matching TRBD1 (7 bases). Germline values: CDR1 SGDLS, CDR2 YYNGEE. V lost 4 bases and J 1 base, leaving 14 bases between the germline ends. This CDR3 is 15 amino acids long. CDR3 sequence reads: CASSPGGIPQETQYF. CDR3 sequence (DNA): TGTGCCAGCAGCCCAGGGGGGATTCCCCAAGAGACCCAGTACTTC.

The chain recombines TRBV9 with TRBJ1-3; D gene ambiguous. The CDR3 sequence is 14 residues long. The V gene lost 2 bases and the J gene lost 4 bases, with 10 bases spanning the gap. CDR1 SGDLS and CDR2 YYNGEE come from the germline V gene. The CDR3 here is CASSVLGGGNTIYF. The CDR3 nucleotides read TGTGCCAGCAGCGTGTTGGGAGGAGGAAACACCATATATTTT.

The J gene is TRBJ2-3, the V gene TRBV5-1, with D possibly being TRBD1 (5 bases). This CDR3 comprises 13 residues. V lost 7 bases and J 3 bases, leaving 12 bases between the germline ends. From germline, CDR1 is SGHRS and CDR2 YFSETQ. CDR3 loop: CASGAFNTDTQYF. Here the CDR3 DNA reads TGCGCCAGCGGGGCCTTCAATACAGATACGCAGTATTTT.

This clone has just one count. This chain connects TRBV10-3 to TRBJ2-7; 12 bases match TRBD1. Trimming removed 7 bases from V and 7 bases from J; junction bases left unmatched: 5. Germline V gives CDR1 ENHRY, CDR2 SYGVKD. The CDR3 has 13 amino acids. In DNA form, the CDR3 reads TGTGCCATCACCTGGGACAGGGGGCAAGAGCAGTACTTC. Translation: CAITWDRGQEQYF.

The V call is TRBV9, the J call TRBJ2-7, with TRBD2 identical over 8 bases. Germline trimming cut 0 bases from V and 2 bases from J; bases unmatched to any gene: 1. Germline CDR1 reads SGDLS; CDR2 reads YYNGEE. The CDR3 spans 14 residues. The CDR3 loop reads CASSVEGLAYEQYF. The CDR3 nucleotides are TGTGCCAGCAGCGTAGAGGGACTAGCCTACGAGCAGTACTTC.

J is TRBJ2-1 and V is TRBV5-5; TRBD2 matches at 9 bases. Germline values: CDR1 SGHKS, CDR2 YYEKEE (reference sequence). There are 15 residues in the CDR3. V trimming: 1 base; J trimming: 1 base; junction bases outside the gene matches: 0. The CDR3 spells CASSLTSGSYNEQFF. CDR3 DNA sequence: TGTGCCAGCAGCTTGACTAGCGGGTCCTACAATGAGCAGTTCTTC.